The clone carrying this TCR beta chain was counted only a few times. Germline values: CDR1 SGHNT, CDR2 YYREEE (reference sequence). This CDR3 has 15 residues. After removal of 3 bases from V and 0 bases from J, the junction contained 5 bases not matched to a gene. This record comes from a study of blood T cell repertoires in COVID-19. Study context: The United States, Italy and Spain provided the acute and convalescent COVID-19 samples. T cells, B-cell-depleted T cells, or PBMCs supplied cDNA or gDNA.

The authors' processing: For nucleated cells, counts were estimated from reference gene primer amplification. Clones were read by immunoSEQ multiplex PCR, and TCRdb kept only the in-frame ones, dropping some. V and J calls and clone size are copied from that table; D and trimming were computed from the DNA. In the table there are 200,000 to 300,000 clones, approximately 86% of which are singletons. This TCR came from a middle-aged man who had recovered from COVID-19. Sequenced sample: peripheral blood. This chain connects TRBV5-4 to TRBJ1-1; 7 nucleotides line up with TRBD1. Here the CDR3 DNA reads TGTGCCAGCAGCTCGACGACAGGGATGAACACTGAAGCTTTCTTT. Its translation: CASSSTTGMNTEAFF.